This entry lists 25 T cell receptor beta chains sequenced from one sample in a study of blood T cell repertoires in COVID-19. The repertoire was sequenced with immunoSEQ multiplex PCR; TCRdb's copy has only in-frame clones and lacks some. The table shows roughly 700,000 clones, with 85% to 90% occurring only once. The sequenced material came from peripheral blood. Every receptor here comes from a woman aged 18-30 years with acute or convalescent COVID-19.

The CDR3 loop is CASSTLGQNQETQYF. CDR3 coding DNA: TGTGCCAGCAGTACCCTCGGACAGAACCAAGAGACCCAGTACTTC. The gene calls are TRBV27 and TRBJ2-5, with D possibly TRBD1 on 6 matching bases. Germline V gene sequence: CDR1 MNHEY, CDR2 SMNVEV (reference sequence). The CDR3 is 15 residues long. V was trimmed by 5 bases and J by 0 bases, leaving 13 bases between them.

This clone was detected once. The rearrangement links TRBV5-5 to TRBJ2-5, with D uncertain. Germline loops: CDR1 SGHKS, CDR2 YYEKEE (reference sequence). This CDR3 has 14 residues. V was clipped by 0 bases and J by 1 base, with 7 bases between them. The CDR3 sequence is CASSLGLFQETQYF. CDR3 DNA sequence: TGTGCCAGCAGCTTGGGACTCTTCCAAGAGACCCAGTACTTC.

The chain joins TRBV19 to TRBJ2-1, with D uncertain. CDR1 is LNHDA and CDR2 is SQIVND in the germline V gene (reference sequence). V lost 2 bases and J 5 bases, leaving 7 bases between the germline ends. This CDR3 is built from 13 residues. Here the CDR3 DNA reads TGTGCCAGTAGTATAACACGGGACAATGAGCAGTTCTTC. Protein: CASSITRDNEQFF.

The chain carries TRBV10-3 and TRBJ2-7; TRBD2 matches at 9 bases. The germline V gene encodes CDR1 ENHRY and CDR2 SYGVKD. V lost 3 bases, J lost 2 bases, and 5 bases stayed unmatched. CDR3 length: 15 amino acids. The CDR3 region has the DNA TGTGCCATCAGTGACTTAGCGGGGGTTACCTACGAGCAGTACTTC. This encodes CAISDLAGVTYEQYF.

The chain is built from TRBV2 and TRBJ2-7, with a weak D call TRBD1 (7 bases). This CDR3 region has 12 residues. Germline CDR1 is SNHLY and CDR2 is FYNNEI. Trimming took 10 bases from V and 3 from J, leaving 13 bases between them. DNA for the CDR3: TGTGCCACCCAGGGGGAGGTCTACGAGCAGTACTTC. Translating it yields CATQGEVYEQYF.

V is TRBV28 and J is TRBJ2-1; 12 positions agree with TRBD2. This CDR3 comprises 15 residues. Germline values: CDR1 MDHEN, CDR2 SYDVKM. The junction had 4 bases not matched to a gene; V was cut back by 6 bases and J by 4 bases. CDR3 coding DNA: TGTGCCAGCAGGACCGGACTAGCGGGGTACAATGAGCAGTTCTTC. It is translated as CASRTGLAGYNEQFF.

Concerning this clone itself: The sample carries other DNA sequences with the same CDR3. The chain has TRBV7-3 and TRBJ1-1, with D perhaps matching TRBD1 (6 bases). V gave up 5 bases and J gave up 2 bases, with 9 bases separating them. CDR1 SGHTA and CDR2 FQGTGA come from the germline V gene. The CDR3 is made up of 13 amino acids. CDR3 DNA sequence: TGTGCCAGCAGCCCACAGGGAAACACTGAAGCTTTCTTT. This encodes CASSPQGNTEAFF.

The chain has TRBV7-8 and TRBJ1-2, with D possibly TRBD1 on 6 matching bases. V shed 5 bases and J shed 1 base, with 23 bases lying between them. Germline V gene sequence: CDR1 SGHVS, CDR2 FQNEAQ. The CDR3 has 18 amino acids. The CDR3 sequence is CASSVRGPGRGYNYGYTF. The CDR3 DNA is TGTGCCAGCAGCGTTAGGGGCCCGGGCAGGGGTTATAACTATGGCTACACCTTC.

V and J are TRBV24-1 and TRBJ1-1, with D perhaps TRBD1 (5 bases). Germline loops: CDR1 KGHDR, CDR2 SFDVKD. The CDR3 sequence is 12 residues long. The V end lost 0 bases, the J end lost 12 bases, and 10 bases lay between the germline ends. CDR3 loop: CATSDLGRQPFF. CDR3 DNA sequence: TGTGCCACCAGTGATTTGGGGCGACAGCCTTTCTTT.

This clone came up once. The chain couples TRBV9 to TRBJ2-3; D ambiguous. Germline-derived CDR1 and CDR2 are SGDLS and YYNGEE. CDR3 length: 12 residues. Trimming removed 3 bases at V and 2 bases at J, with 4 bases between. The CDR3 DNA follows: TGTGCCAGCAGCGCCATCACAGATACGCAGTATTTT. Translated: CASSAITDTQYF.

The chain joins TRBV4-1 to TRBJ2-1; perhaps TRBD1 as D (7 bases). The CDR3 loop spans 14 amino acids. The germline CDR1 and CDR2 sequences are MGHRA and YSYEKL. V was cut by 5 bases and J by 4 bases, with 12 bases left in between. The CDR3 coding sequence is TGCGCCAGCAGCGATCCAGGGGGGTACAATGAGCAGTTCTTC. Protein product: CASSDPGGYNEQFF.

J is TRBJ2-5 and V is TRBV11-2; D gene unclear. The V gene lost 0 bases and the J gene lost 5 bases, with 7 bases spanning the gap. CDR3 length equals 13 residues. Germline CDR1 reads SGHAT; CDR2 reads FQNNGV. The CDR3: CASSLDRWETQYF. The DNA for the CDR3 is TGTGCCAGCAGCTTAGATCGGTGGGAGACCCAGTACTTC.

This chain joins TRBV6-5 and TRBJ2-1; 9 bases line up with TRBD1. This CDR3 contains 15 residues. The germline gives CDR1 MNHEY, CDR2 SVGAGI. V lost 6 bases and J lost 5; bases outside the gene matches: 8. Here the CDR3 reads CASRRRQGVDNEQFF. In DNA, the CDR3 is TGTGCCAGCAGGCGACGACAGGGGGTTGACAATGAGCAGTTCTTC.

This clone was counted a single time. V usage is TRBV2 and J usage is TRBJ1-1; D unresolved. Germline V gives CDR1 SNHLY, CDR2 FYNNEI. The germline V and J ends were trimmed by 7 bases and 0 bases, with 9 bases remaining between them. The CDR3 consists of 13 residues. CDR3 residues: CASTGYMNTEAFF. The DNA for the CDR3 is TGTGCCAGCACGGGATACATGAACACTGAAGCTTTCTTT.

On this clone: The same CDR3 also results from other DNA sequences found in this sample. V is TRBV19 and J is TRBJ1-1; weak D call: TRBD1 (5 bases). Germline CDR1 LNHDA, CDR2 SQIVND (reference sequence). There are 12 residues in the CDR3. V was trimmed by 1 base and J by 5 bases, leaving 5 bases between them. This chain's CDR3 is CASSIGQTEAFF. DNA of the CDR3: TGTGCCAGTAGTATAGGACAGACTGAAGCTTTCTTT.

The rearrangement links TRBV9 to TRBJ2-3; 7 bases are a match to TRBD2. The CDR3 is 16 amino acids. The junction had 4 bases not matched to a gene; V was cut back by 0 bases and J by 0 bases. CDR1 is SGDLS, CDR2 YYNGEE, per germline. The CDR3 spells CASSVGTRTSTDTQYF. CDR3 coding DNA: TGTGCCAGCAGCGTAGGGACTAGAACTAGCACAGATACGCAGTATTTT.

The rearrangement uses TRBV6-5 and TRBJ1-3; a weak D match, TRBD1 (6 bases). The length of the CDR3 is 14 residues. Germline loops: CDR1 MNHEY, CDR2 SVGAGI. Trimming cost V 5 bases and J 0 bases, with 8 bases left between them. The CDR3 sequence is CASSRTASGNTIYF. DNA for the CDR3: TGTGCCAGCAGTCGGACAGCCTCTGGAAACACCATATATTTT.

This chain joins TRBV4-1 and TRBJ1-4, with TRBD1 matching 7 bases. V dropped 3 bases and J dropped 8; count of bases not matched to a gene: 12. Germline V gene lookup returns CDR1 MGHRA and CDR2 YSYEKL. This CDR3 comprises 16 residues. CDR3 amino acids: CASSHLARTGGEKLFF. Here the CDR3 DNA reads TGCGCCAGCAGCCACCTCGCGAGGACAGGTGGGGAAAAACTGTTTTTT.

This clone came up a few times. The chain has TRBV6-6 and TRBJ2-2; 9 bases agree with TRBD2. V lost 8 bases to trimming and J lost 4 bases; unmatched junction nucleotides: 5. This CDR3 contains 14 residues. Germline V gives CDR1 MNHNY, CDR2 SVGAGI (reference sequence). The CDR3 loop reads CASGGGAGTGELFF. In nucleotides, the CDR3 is TGTGCCAGCGGCGGGGGGGCCGGCACCGGGGAGCTGTTTTTT.

The CDR3 bases are TGTGCCAGCAGTAAGACTAGCGGGGAGTACAATGAGCAGTTCTTC. Amino acid sequence: CASSKTSGEYNEQFF. The chain recombines TRBV6-2 or TRBV6-3 with TRBJ2-1, with 11 bases lining up with TRBD2. The CDR3 is made up of 15 amino acids. V shed 5 bases and J 4 bases; nucleotides not matched to a gene: 4. Germline CDR1 is MNHEY and CDR2 is SVGEGT.

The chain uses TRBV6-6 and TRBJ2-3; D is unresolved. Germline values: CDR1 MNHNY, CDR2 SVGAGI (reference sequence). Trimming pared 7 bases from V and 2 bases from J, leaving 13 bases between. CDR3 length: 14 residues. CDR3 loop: CASNFERNTDTQYF. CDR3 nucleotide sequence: TGTGCCAGCAATTTTGAGCGAAACACAGATACGCAGTATTTT.

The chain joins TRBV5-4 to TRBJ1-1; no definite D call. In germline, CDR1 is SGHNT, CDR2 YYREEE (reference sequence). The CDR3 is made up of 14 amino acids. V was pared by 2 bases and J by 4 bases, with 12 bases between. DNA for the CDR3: TGTGCCAGCAGCTTCGATCTGAGGGCCACTGAAGCTTTCTTT. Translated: CASSFDLRATEAFF.

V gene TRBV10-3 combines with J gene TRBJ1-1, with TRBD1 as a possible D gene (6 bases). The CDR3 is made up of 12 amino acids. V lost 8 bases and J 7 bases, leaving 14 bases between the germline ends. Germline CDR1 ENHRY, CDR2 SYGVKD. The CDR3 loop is CAIGEGGREAFF. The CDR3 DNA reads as TGTGCCATCGGGGAAGGGGGACGTGAAGCTTTCTTT.

CDR3 residues: CASSIEESTYNEQFF. The CDR3 nucleotides read TGTGCCAGTAGTATTGAGGAGTCAACCTACAATGAGCAGTTCTTC. J is TRBJ2-1 and V is TRBV19; D is uncertain. CDR3 length: 15 amino acids. The ends were cut back, 3 bases at V and 2 bases at J, with 11 bases in the middle. Germline assignment: CDR1 LNHDA and CDR2 SQIVND (reference sequence).

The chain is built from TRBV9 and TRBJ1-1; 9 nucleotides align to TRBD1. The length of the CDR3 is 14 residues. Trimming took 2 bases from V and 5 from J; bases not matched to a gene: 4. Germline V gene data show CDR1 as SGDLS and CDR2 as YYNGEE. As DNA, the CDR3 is TGTGCCAGCAGCGTCCGGACAGGGGCTACTGAAGCTTTCTTT. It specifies CASSVRTGATEAFF. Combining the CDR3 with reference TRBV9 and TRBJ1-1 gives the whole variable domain DSGVTQTPKHLITATGQRVTLRCSPRSGDLSVYWYQQSLDQGLQFLIQYYNGEERAKGNILERFSAQQFPDLHSELNLSSLELGDSALYFCASSVRTGATEAFFGQGTRLTVV.